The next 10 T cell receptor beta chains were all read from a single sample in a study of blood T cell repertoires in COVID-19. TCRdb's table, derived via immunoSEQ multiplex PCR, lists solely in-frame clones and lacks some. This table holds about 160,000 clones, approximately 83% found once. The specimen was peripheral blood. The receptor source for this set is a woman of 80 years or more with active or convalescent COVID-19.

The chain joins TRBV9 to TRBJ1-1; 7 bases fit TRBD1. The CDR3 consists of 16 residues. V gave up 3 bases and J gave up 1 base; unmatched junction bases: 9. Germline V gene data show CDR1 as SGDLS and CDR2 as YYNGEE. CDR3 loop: CASSAEGNRGNTEAFF. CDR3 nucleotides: TGTGCCAGCAGCGCCGAGGGGAACAGGGGGAACACTGAAGCTTTCTTT.

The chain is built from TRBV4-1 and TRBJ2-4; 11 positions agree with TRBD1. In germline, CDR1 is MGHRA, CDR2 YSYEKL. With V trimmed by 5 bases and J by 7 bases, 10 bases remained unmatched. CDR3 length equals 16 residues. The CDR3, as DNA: TGCGCCAGCAGCGGCCCCGGGACAGGGGGTAGGAACATTCAGTACTTC. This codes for CASSGPGTGGRNIQYF.

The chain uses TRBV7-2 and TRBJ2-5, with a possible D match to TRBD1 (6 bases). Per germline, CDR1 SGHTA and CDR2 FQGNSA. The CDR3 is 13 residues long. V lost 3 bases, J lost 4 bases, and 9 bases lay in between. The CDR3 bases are TGTGCCAGCAGCTTTGACAGGTCAGAGACCCAGTACTTC. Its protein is CASSFDRSETQYF.

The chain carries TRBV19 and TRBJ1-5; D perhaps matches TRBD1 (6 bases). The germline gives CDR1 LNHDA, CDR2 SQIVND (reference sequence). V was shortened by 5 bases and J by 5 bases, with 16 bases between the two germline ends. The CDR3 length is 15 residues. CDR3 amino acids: CASSLRTEGYQPQHF. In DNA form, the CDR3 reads TGTGCCAGTAGTCTAAGGACAGAGGGCTATCAGCCCCAGCATTTT.

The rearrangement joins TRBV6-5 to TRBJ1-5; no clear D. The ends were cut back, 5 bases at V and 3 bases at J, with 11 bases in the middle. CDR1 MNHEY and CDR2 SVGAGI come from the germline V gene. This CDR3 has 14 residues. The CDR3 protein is CASSTGINNQPQHF. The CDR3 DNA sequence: TGTGCCAGCAGTACGGGGATAAACAATCAGCCCCAGCATTTT.

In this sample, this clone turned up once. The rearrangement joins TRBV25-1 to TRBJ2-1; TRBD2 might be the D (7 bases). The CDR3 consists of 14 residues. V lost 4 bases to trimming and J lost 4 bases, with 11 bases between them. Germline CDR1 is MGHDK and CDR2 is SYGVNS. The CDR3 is CASSARGGYNEQFF. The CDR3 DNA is TGTGCCAGCAGTGCTAGGGGGGGTTACAATGAGCAGTTCTTC.

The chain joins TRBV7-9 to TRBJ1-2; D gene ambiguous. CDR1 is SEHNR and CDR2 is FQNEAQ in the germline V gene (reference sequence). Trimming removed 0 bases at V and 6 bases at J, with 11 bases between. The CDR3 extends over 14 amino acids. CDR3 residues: CASSLAEGTHGYTF. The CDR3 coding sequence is TGTGCCAGCAGCTTAGCGGAGGGAACCCATGGCTACACCTTC.

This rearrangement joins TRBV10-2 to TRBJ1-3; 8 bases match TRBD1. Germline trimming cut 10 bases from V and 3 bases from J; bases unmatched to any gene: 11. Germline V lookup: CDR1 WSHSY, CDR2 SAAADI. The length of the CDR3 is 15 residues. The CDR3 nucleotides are TGCGCCACTTCAAAACAGGGGGTCGGTGGAAACACCATATATTTT. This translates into CATSKQGVGGNTIYF.

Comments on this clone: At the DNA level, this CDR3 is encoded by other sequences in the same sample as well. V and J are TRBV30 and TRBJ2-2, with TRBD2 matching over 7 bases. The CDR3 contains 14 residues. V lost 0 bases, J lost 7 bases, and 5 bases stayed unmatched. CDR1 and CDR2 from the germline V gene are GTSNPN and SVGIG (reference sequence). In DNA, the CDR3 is TGTGCCTGGAGTGTACGACTAGCTGGCGGGGAGCTGTTTTTT. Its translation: CAWSVRLAGGELFF.

CDR3 DNA sequence: TGTGCCAGCGGGACTAGCGGGGGGATCACAGATACGCAGTATTTT. This translates into CASGTSGGITDTQYF. This chain links TRBV3-1 (or the pseudogene TRBV3-2) with TRBJ2-3; 15 nucleotides line up with TRBD2. The CDR3 extends over 15 amino acids. V gave up 8 bases and J gave up 2 bases; unmatched junction bases: 2. CDR1 LGHDT and CDR2 YNNKEL come from the germline V gene (reference sequence).